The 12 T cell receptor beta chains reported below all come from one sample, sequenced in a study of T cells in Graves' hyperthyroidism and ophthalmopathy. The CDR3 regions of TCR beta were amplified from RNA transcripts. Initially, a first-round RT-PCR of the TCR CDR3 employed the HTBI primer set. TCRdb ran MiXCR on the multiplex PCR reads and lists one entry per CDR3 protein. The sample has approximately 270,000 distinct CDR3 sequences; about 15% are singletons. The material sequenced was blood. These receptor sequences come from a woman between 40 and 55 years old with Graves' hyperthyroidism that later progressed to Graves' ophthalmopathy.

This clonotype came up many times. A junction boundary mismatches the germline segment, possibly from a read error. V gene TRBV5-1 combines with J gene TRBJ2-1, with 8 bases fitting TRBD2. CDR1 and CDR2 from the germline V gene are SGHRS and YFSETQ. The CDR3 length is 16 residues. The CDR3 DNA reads TGTGCCAGCAGTTTAGGTCTAGCGGGCTCCTACAATGAGCAGTTCTTC. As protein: CASSLGLAGSYNEQFF. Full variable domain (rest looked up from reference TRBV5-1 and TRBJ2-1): KAGVTQTPRYLIKTRGQQVTLSCSPISGHRSVSWYQQTPGQGLQFLFEYFSETQRNKGNFPGRFSGRQFSNSRSEMNVSTLELGDSALYLCASSLGLAGSYNEQFFGPGTRLTVL.

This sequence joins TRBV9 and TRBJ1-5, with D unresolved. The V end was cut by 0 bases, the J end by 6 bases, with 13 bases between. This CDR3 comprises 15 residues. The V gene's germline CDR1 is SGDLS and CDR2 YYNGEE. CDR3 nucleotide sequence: TGTGCCAGCAGCGTAGGGTCCGGACCAGCTCAGCCCCAGCATTTT. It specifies CASSVGSGPAQPQHF.

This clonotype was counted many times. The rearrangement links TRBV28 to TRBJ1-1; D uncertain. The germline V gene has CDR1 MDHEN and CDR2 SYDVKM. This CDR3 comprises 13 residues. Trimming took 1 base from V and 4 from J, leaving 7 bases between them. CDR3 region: CASSLSGSTEAFF. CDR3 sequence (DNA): TGTGCCAGCAGTTTATCCGGGAGCACTGAAGCTTTCTTT.

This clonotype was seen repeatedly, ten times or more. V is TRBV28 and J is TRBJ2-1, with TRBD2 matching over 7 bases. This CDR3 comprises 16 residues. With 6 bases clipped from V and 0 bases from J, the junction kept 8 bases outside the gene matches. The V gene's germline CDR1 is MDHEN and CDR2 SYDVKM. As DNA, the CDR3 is TGTGCCAGCAGAAATAGCGGGTTAAGCTCCTACAATGAGCAGTTCTTC. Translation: CASRNSGLSSYNEQFF.

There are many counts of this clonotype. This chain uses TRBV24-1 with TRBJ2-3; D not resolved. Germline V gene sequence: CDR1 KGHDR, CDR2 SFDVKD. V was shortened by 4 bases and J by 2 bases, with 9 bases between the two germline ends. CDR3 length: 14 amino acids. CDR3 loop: CATSERSNTDTQYF. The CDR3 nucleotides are TGTGCCACCAGTGAACGCTCCAACACAGATACGCAGTATTTT.

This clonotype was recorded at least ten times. The CDR3 sequence: CASSLNGMVQFF. CDR3 DNA sequence: TGTGCCAGCAGCTTAAACGGGATGGTGCAGTTCTTC. The genes are TRBV7-3 and TRBJ2-1; TRBD2 might be the D (5 bases). Trimming took off 1 base at V and 12 bases at J, with 10 bases between the two ends. The germline CDR1 and CDR2 sequences are SGHTA and FQGTGA. The CDR3 consists of 12 residues.

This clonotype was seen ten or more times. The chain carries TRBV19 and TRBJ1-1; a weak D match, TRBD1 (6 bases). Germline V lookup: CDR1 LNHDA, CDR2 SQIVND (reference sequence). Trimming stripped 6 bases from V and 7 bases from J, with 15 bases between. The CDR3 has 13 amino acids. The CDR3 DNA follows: TGTGCCAGTAGGATTTTGGGACACAGTGAAGCTTTCTTT. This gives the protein CASRILGHSEAFF.

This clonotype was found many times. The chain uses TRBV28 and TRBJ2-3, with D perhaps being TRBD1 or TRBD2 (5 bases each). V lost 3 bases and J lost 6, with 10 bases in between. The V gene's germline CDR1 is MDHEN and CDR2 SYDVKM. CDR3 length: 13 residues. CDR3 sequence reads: CASSLGDLDTQYF. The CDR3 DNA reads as TGTGCCAGCAGTTTGGGGGATTTGGATACGCAGTATTTT.

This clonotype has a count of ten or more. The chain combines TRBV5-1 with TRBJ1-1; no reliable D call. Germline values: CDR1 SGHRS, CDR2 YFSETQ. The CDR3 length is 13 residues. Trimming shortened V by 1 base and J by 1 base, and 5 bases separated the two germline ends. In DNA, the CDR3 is TGCGCCAGCAGCTTGAATCAGAACACTGAAGCTTTCTTT. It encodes CASSLNQNTEAFF.

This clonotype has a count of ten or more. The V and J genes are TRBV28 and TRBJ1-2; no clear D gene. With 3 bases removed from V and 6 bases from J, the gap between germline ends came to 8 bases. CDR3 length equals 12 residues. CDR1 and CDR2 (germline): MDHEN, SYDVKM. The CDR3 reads CASSFGEDGYTF. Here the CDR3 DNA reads TGTGCCAGCAGTTTTGGTGAGGATGGCTACACCTTC.

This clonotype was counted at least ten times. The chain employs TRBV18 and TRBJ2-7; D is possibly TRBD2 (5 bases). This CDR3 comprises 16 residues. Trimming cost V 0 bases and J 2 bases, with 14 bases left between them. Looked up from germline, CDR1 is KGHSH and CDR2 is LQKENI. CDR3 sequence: CASSPPTGPSTYEQYF. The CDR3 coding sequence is TGTGCCAGCTCACCACCCACGGGCCCTAGCACCTACGAGCAGTACTTC.

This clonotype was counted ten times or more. The CDR3 loop reads CASSSTDWGNSPLHF. The DNA of the CDR3 is TGTGCCAGCAGCTCGACGGACTGGGGGAATTCACCCCTCCACTTT. The genes are TRBV7-9 and TRBJ1-6; D possibly corresponds to TRBD1 (5 bases). The CDR3 sequence is 15 residues long. The V gene's germline CDR1 is SEHNR and CDR2 FQNEAQ (reference sequence). V was trimmed by 4 bases and J by 7 bases, leaving 14 bases between them.